These 10 T cell receptor beta chains came from one sample sequenced in a study of blood T cell repertoires in COVID-19. Assay: immunoSEQ multiplex PCR; the TCRdb copy retains only in-frame clones and omits some. This table holds about 61,000 clones, roughly 89% found once. The sequenced material came from peripheral blood. The source of these receptors is a human donor in a cohort sampled during active COVID-19.

The chain recombines TRBV19 with TRBJ1-1; D not resolved. This CDR3 region has 13 residues. Deletions cut 7 bases from V and 4 bases from J, with 13 bases between. The germline V gene has CDR1 LNHDA and CDR2 SQIVND (reference sequence). The CDR3 spells CASNTVRVTEAFF. The DNA for the CDR3 is TGTGCCAGTAACACAGTTCGAGTCACTGAAGCTTTCTTT.

This chain links TRBV18 with TRBJ2-3; D not resolved. CDR3 size: 17 residues. CDR1 and CDR2 (germline): KGHSH, LQKENI. Trimming shortened V by 0 bases and J by 3 bases, and 16 bases separated the two germline ends. CDR3 sequence: CASSPPVSRSGTDTQYF. In nucleotides, the CDR3 is TGTGCCAGCTCACCACCGGTCAGCCGGAGTGGGACAGATACGCAGTATTTT.

This sequence joins TRBV9 and TRBJ2-7; 7 bases agree with TRBD2. CDR1 and CDR2 from the germline V gene are SGDLS and YYNGEE. This CDR3 has 16 residues. V lost 3 bases to trimming and J lost 4 bases; unmatched junction nucleotides: 13. CDR3 DNA: TGTGCCAGCAGCGCTCATGCCGCGGGAGTACTTTACGAGCAGTACTTC. It yields the protein CASSAHAAGVLYEQYF. The full variable domain, in which reference TRBV9 and TRBJ2-7 provide the parts outside the CDR3, is DSGVTQTPKHLITATGQRVTLRCSPRSGDLSVYWYQQSLDQGLQFLIQYYNGEERAKGNILERFSAQQFPDLHSELNLSSLELGDSALYFCASSAHAAGVLYEQYFGPGTRLTVT.

V gene TRBV14 combines with J gene TRBJ2-1; D not certain. The CDR3 sequence is 19 residues long. With 1 base removed from V and 0 bases from J, the gap between germline ends came to 19 bases. The V gene's germline CDR1 is SGHDN and CDR2 FVKESK. The CDR3 here is CASSQAGLVFPSSYNEQFF. CDR3 in DNA: TGTGCCAGCAGCCAAGCCGGTTTAGTCTTTCCTAGCTCCTACAATGAGCAGTTCTTC.

This sequence joins TRBV6-5 and TRBJ2-3; 8 bases match TRBD2. The germline gives CDR1 MNHEY, CDR2 SVGAGI. CDR3 length: 16 residues. With 2 bases clipped from V and 2 bases from J, the junction kept 6 bases outside the gene matches. CDR3 sequence reads: CASSYTGLVDTDTQYF. The DNA for the CDR3 is TGTGCCAGCAGTTACACGGGACTAGTTGACACAGATACGCAGTATTTT.

This chain joins TRBV29-1 and TRBJ1-3, with D unclear. Looked up from germline, CDR1 is SQVTM and CDR2 is ANQGSEA. The CDR3 is 14 amino acids. V lost 6 bases and J lost 0, with 12 bases in between. Here the CDR3 reads CSVDSTHSGNTIYF. In DNA, the CDR3 is TGCAGCGTCGATTCTACTCACTCTGGAAACACCATATATTTT.

The gene calls are TRBV7-2 and TRBJ2-7; a possible D gene is TRBD2 (6 bases). Germline V gene sequence: CDR1 SGHTA, CDR2 FQGNSA. With 2 bases removed from V and 7 bases from J, the gap between germline ends came to 21 bases. The CDR3 has 16 residues. In DNA form, the CDR3 reads TGTGCCAGCAGCTTATCAGGGACTCAGATTACGTTAGAGCAGTACTTC. This codes for CASSLSGTQITLEQYF.

The chain carries TRBV11-2 and TRBJ2-1, with D possibly TRBD2 on 6 matching bases. CDR1 SGHAT and CDR2 FQNNGV come from the germline V gene. With 6 bases removed from V and 7 bases from J, the gap between germline ends came to 19 bases. This CDR3 has 15 amino acids. The CDR3 DNA follows: TGTGCCAGCAGGAACCCCACGGGGGTGACTAATGAGCAGTTCTTC. Its protein is CASRNPTGVTNEQFF.

In the case of this clone: One end of the junction does not line up with germline, which may come from a read error. J is TRBJ1-1 and V is TRBV6-2 or TRBV6-3; maybe TRBD1 (5 bases). CDR1 and CDR2 from the germline V gene are MNHEY and SVGEGT. This CDR3 has 14 residues. The CDR3 DNA sequence: TGTGCCAGCAGTTACCAGGCAGGGAACTCTGAAGCTTTCTTT. This encodes CASSYQAGNSEAFF.

The chain recombines TRBV2 with TRBJ2-7, with 10 positions matching TRBD2. Germline CDR1 SNHLY, CDR2 FYNNEI. Trimming removed 5 bases from V and 7 bases from J; junction bases left unmatched: 5. The CDR3 runs to 13 residues. The CDR3 nucleotides are TGTGCCAGCAGTTCAAGCGGGAGGGGAGAGCAGTACTTC. This encodes CASSSSGRGEQYF.